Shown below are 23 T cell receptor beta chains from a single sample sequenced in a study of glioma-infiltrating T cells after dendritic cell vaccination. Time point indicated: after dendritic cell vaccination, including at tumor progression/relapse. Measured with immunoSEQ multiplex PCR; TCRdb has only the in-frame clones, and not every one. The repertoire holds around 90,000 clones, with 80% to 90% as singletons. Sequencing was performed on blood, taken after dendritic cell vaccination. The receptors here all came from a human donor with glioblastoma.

Here the CDR3 reads CASSDVRQGNTDTQYF. CDR3 nucleotides: TGTGCCAGCAGTGATGTGAGACAGGGAAACACAGATACGCAGTATTTT. The rearrangement links TRBV25-1 to TRBJ2-3, with 7 bases that match TRBD1. The CDR3 covers 16 residues. CDR1 is MGHDK, CDR2 SYGVNS, per germline. Germline trimming cut 3 bases from V and 2 bases from J; bases unmatched to any gene: 8.

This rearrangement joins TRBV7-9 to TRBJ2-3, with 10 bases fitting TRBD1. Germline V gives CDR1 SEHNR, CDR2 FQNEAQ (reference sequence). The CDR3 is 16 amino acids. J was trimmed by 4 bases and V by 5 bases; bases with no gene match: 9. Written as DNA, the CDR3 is TGTGCCAGCAGCCCAATTCCGGGACAGGGGCCAGATACGCAGTATTTT. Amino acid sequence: CASSPIPGQGPDTQYF.

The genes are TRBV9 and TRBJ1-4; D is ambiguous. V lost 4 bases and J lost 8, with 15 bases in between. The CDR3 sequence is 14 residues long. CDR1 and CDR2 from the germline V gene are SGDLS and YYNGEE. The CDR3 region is CASSTAMAPEKLFF. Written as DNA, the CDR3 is TGTGCCAGCAGCACCGCCATGGCTCCCGAAAAACTGTTTTTT. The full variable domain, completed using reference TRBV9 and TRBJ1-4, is DSGVTQTPKHLITATGQRVTLRCSPRSGDLSVYWYQQSLDQGLQFLIQYYNGEERAKGNILERFSAQQFPDLHSELNLSSLELGDSALYFCASSTAMAPEKLFFGSGTQLSVL.

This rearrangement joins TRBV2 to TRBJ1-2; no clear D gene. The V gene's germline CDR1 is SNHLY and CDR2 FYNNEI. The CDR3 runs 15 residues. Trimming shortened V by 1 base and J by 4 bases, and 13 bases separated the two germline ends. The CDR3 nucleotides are TGTGCCAGCAGTGAAGGTCGGGGAGGTGCCTATGGCTACACCTTC. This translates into CASSEGRGGAYGYTF.

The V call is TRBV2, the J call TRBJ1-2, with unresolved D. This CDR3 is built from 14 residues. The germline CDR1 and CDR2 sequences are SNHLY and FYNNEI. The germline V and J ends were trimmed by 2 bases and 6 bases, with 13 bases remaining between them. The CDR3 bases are TGTGCCAGCAGTGAACGGGTGGGTTCGGATGGCTACACCTTC. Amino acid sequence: CASSERVGSDGYTF.

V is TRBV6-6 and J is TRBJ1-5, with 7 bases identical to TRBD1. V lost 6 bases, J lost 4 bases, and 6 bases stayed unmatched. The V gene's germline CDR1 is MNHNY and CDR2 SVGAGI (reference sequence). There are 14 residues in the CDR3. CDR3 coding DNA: TGTGCCAGCAGCAAAGGGACAGTAAATCAGCCCCAGCATTTT. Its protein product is CASSKGTVNQPQHF.

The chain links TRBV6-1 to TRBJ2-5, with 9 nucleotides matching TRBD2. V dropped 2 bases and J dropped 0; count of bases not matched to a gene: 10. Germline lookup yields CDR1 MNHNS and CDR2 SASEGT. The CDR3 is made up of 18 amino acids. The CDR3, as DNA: TGTGCCAGCAGTGAAAGGAGACTAGCGGCAGCTTACCAAGAGACCCAGTACTTC. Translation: CASSERRLAAAYQETQYF.

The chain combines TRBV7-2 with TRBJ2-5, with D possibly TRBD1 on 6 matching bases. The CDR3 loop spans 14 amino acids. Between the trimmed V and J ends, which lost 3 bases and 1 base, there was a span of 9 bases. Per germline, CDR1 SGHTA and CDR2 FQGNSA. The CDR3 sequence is CASSFRGGQETQYF. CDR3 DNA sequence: TGTGCCAGCAGCTTCAGAGGGGGCCAAGAGACCCAGTACTTC.

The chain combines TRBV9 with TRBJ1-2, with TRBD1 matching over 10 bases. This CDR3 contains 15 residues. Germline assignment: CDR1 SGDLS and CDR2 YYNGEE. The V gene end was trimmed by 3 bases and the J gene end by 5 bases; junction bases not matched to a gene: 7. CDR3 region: CASSAGTGEGYGYTF. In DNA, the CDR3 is TGTGCCAGCAGCGCGGGGACAGGGGAGGGTTATGGCTACACCTTC.

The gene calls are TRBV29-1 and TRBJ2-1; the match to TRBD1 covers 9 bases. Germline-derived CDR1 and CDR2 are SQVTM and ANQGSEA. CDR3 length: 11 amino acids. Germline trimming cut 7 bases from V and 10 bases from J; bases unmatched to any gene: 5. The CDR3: CSDHRGREQFF. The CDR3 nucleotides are TGCAGCGACCACAGGGGGCGCGAGCAGTTCTTC.

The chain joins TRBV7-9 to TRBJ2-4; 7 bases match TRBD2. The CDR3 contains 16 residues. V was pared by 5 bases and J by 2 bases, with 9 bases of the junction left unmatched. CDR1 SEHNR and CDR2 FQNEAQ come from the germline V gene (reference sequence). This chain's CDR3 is CASSPPGGYPKNIQYF. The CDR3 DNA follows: TGTGCCAGCAGCCCCCCGGGGGGTTACCCCAAAAACATTCAGTACTTC.

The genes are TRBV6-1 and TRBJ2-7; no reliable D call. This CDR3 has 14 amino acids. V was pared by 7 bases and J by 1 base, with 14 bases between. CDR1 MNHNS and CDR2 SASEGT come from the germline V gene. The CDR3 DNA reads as TGTGCCAGCACCGTAGCATCTCTTTCCTACGAGCAGTACGTC. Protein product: CASTVASLSYEQYV.

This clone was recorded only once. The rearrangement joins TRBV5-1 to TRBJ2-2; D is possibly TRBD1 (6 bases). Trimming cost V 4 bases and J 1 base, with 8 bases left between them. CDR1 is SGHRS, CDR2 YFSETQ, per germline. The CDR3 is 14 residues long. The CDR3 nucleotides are TGCGCCAGCAGCCAGGGACAGAACACCGGGGAGCTGTTTTTT. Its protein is CASSQGQNTGELFF.

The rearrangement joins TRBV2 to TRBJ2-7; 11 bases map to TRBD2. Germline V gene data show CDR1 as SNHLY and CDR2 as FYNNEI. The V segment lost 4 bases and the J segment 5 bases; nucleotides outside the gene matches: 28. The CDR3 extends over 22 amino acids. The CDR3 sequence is CASSVSELSSGRIGRSVHEQYV. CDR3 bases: TGTGCCAGCAGTGTAAGCGAGCTTTCTAGCGGGAGGATAGGGCGTTCGGTCCACGAGCAGTACGTC.

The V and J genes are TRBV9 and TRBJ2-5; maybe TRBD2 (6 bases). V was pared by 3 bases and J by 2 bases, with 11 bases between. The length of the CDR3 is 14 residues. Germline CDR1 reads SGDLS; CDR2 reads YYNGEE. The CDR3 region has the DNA TGTGCCAGCAGCGCCGAACTAGCACAAGAGACCCAGTACTTC. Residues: CASSAELAQETQYF.

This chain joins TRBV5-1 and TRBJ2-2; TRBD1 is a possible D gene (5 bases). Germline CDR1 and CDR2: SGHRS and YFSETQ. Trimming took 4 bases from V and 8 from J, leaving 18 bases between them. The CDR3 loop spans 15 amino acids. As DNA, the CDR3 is TGCGCCAGCAGCCTATCGACAGCCTCGACGGGGGAGCTGTTTTTT. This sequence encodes CASSLSTASTGELFF. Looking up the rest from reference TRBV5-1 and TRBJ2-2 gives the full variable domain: KAGVTQTPRYLIKTRGQQVTLSCSPISGHRSVSWYQQTPGQGLQFLFEYFSETQRNKGNFPGRFSGRQFSNSRSEMNVSTLELGDSALYLCASSLSTASTGELFFGEGSRLTVL.

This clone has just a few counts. This CDR3 is CASSRDTTRPSRDTQYF. In DNA, the CDR3 is TGTGCCAGCAGCCGAGACACGACCCGACCGAGCAGGGATACGCAGTATTTT. This chain connects TRBV21-1 to TRBJ2-3; TRBD1 was called by the table and not checked on the DNA. TRBV21-1 is flagged as a pseudogene. The length of the CDR3 is 17 residues.

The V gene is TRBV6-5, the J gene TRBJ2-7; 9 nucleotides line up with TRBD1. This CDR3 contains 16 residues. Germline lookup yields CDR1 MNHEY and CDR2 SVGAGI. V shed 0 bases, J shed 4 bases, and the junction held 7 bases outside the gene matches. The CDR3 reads CASSYSNWDRVYEQYF. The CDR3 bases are TGTGCCAGCAGTTACTCGAACTGGGACAGGGTATACGAGCAGTACTTC.

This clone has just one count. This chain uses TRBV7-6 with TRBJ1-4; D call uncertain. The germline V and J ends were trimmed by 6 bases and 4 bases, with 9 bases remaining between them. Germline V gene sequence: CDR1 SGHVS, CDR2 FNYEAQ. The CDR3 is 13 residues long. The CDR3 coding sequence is TGTGCCAGCAGTCAACAGATTAATGAAAAACTGTTTTTT. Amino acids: CASSQQINEKLFF.

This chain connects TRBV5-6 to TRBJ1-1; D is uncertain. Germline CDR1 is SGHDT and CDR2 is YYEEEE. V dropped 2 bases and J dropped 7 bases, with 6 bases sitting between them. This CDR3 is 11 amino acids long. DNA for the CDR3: TGTGCCAGCAGCTTCGATAGTGAAGCTTTCTTT. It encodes CASSFDSEAFF. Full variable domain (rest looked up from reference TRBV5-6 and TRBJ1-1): DAGVTQSPTHLIKTRGQQVTLRCSPKSGHDTVSWYQQALGQGPQFIFQYYEEEERQRGNFPDRFSGHQFPNYSSELNVNALLLGDSALYLCASSFDSEAFFGQGTRLTVV.

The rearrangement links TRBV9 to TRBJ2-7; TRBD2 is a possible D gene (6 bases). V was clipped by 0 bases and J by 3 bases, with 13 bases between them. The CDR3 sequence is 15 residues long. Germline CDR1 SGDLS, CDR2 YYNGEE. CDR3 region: CASSVAGVVGYEQYF. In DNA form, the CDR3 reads TGTGCCAGCAGCGTAGCGGGGGTTGTAGGCTACGAGCAGTACTTC.

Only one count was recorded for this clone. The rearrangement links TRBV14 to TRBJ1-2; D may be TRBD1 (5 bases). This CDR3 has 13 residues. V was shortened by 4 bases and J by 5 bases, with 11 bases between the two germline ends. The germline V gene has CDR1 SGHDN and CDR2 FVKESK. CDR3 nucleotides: TGTGCCAGCAGCCGACAGTCCAGTTATGGCTACACCTTC. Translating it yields CASSRQSSYGYTF.

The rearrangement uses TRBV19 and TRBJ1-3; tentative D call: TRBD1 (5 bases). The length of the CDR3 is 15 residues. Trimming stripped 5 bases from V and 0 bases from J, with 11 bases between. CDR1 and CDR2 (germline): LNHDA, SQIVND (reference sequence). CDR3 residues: CASSDDRFSGNTIYF. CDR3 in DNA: TGTGCCAGTAGTGACGACAGATTCTCTGGAAACACCATATATTTT.